Presented here are 19 T cell receptor beta chains from one specimen sequenced in a study of blood T cell repertoires in COVID-19. Profiling relied on immunoSEQ multiplex PCR, and the TCRdb table lists in-frame clones only, not all of them. This sample has 40,000 to 50,000 clones, with under 90% found just once. Sequences were obtained from peripheral blood. Receptors originate from a man aged 50-60 years with active COVID-19.

The rearrangement joins TRBV2 to TRBJ2-6; the D is unclear. V was shortened by 2 bases and J by 4 bases, with 12 bases between the two germline ends. The germline CDR1 and CDR2 sequences are SNHLY and FYNNEI. The CDR3 sequence is 16 residues long. The CDR3 DNA reads TGTGCCAGCAGTGAATTAGTCGCTTCCGGGGCCAACGTCCTGACTTTC. Encoded protein: CASSELVASGANVLTF.

The V gene is TRBV5-6, the J gene TRBJ2-1; no definite D call. Trimming removed 2 bases at V and 5 bases at J, with 11 bases between. Germline CDR1 is SGHDT and CDR2 is YYEEEE. The CDR3 has 14 amino acids. CDR3 sequence (DNA): TGTGCCAGCAGCTTCTTTGGTAGAGACAATGAGCAGTTCTTC. Residues: CASSFFGRDNEQFF.

The chain joins TRBV19 to TRBJ2-7, with D tentatively TRBD2 (6 bases). V lost 0 bases, J lost 3 bases, and 12 bases lay in between. CDR1 is LNHDA, CDR2 SQIVND, per germline (reference sequence). The CDR3 totals 15 residues. CDR3 in DNA: TGTGCCAGTAGTATAGAAGGCGGGATTGGCTACGAGCAGTACTTC. Amino acid sequence: CASSIEGGIGYEQYF.

The chain is built from TRBV19 and TRBJ1-3; D is perhaps TRBD1 (6 bases). Germline CDR1 reads LNHDA; CDR2 reads SQIVND (reference sequence). V was shortened by 4 bases and J by 11 bases, with 9 bases between the two germline ends. The CDR3 spans 11 residues. CDR3 protein: CASSTEGAIYF. The CDR3 coding sequence is TGTGCCAGTAGTACCGAGGGGGCCATATATTTT. Based on the CDR3 plus reference TRBV19 and TRBJ1-3, the full variable domain is DGGITQSPKYLFRKEGQNVTLSCEQNLNHDAMYWYRQDPGQGLRLIYYSQIVNDFQKGDIAEGYSVSREKKESFPLTVTSAQKNPTAFYLCASSTEGAIYFGEGSWLTVV.

The rearrangement joins TRBV25-1 to TRBJ1-1; the match to TRBD1 covers 7 bases. CDR3 length: 13 residues. The V gene's germline CDR1 is MGHDK and CDR2 SYGVNS. Trimming cost V 5 bases and J 4 bases; bases outside gene matches: 4. The CDR3 DNA sequence: TGTGCCAGCAGTCCCCACAGGGGCACTGAAGCTTTCTTT. It translates to CASSPHRGTEAFF.

The CDR3 DNA sequence: TGTGCCAGCAGCCCGACGAGGACAGGGGTCCTGGGGGAGCAGTTCTTC. It specifies CASSPTRTGVLGEQFF. V gene TRBV11-3 combines with J gene TRBJ2-1, with 9 bases aligning to TRBD1. Germline V gene lookup returns CDR1 SGHNT and CDR2 YENEEA. This CDR3 has 16 residues. V lost 5 bases and J lost 10; bases outside the gene matches: 15.

J is TRBJ1-2 and V is TRBV9; tentative D call: TRBD1 (6 bases). Deletions cut 4 bases from V and 2 bases from J, with 15 bases between. This CDR3 is 15 amino acids long. Germline CDR1 is SGDLS and CDR2 is YYNGEE. CDR3 sequence: CASSPGTTQNYGYTF. CDR3 DNA sequence: TGTGCCAGCAGCCCCGGGACAACGCAGAACTATGGCTACACCTTC. The full variable domain, its missing parts supplied by reference TRBV9 and TRBJ1-2, is DSGVTQTPKHLITATGQRVTLRCSPRSGDLSVYWYQQSLDQGLQFLIQYYNGEERAKGNILERFSAQQFPDLHSELNLSSLELGDSALYFCASSPGTTQNYGYTFGSGTRLTVV.

V gene TRBV7-2 combines with J gene TRBJ2-1; TRBD2 matches 13 bases. CDR1 SGHTA and CDR2 FQGNSA come from the germline V gene. The CDR3 loop spans 15 amino acids. Trimming cost V 5 bases and J 9 bases; bases outside gene matches: 7. CDR3 nucleotide sequence: TGTGCCAGCAGCCCGTGGACTAGCGGGAGTGGTGAGCAGTTCTTC. As protein: CASSPWTSGSGEQFF.

This clone showed up just a few times. V is TRBV7-3 and J is TRBJ1-5; 7 nucleotides agree with TRBD1. Germline assignment: CDR1 SGHTA and CDR2 FQGTGA. Losses at the gene ends were 4 bases for V and 2 bases for J; bases not matched to a gene: 8. CDR3 length equals 16 residues. The DNA of the CDR3 is TGTGCCAGCAGCTCTCACTCGGGACAGCGCAATCAGCCCCAGCATTTT. Translated, it gives CASSSHSGQRNQPQHF.

The J gene is TRBJ2-5, the V gene TRBV18, with 7 bases aligning to TRBD1. Trimming at V came to 4 bases and at J to 7 bases, leaving 6 bases not matched to a gene. Germline V lookup: CDR1 KGHSH, CDR2 LQKENI. The CDR3 covers 13 residues. CDR3: CASSLEGARTQYF. In DNA form, the CDR3 reads TGTGCCAGCTCACTCGAGGGGGCGCGGACCCAGTACTTC.

The chain has TRBV4-3 and TRBJ2-3; D not resolved. The CDR3 has 15 residues. Trimming pared 4 bases from V and 2 bases from J, leaving 13 bases between. The germline V gene has CDR1 LGHNA and CDR2 YSLEER. CDR3 DNA sequence: TGCGCCAGCAGCCTTTCATCGGCGGCCACAGATACGCAGTATTTT. Its translation is CASSLSSAATDTQYF.

The chain couples TRBV6-1 to TRBJ1-4; D ambiguous. CDR1 MNHNS and CDR2 SASEGT come from the germline V gene. The CDR3 is 15 amino acids. Deletions cut 2 bases from V and 8 bases from J, with 15 bases between. The CDR3 protein is CASSESTTLVEKLFF. The CDR3, as DNA: TGTGCCAGCAGTGAAAGTACGACACTCGTGGAAAAACTGTTTTTT.

This clone appeared a few times. The chain uses TRBV7-2 and TRBJ2-7; D is undetermined. Germline assignment: CDR1 SGHTA and CDR2 FQGNSA. The CDR3 has 13 amino acids. V was shortened by 5 bases and J by 3 bases, with 11 bases between the two germline ends. Written as DNA, the CDR3 is TGTGCCAGCAGCGCTAGTCCCCTCTACGAGCAGTACTTC. Its translation is CASSASPLYEQYF.

The chain has TRBV27 and TRBJ2-7; 9 nucleotides line up with TRBD1. This CDR3 has 16 amino acids. Germline V CDR1 and CDR2: MNHEY, SMNVEV (reference sequence). Germline trimming cut 6 bases from V and 1 base from J; bases unmatched to any gene: 10. The CDR3 nucleotides are TGTGCCAGCAGCTTCTCCGGGACAGGGTCTTCCTACGAGCAGTACTTC. This codes for CASSFSGTGSSYEQYF.

CDR3 bases: TGTGCCAGCAGCCCTTGGACGGGGGTTGAGCAGTTCTTC. Residues: CASSPWTGVEQFF. The chain has TRBV7-3 and TRBJ2-1; TRBD2 is a possible D gene (6 bases). The CDR3 runs 13 residues. The V gene lost 5 bases and the J gene lost 9 bases, with 14 bases spanning the gap. Germline V gene data show CDR1 as SGHTA and CDR2 as FQGTGA.

The chain recombines TRBV5-1 with TRBJ2-5, with D perhaps matching TRBD1 (6 bases). The germline gives CDR1 SGHRS, CDR2 YFSETQ. This CDR3 is 15 amino acids long. V was shortened by 4 bases and J by 5 bases, with 18 bases between the two germline ends. The CDR3 sequence is CASSPDQGYVETQYF. The CDR3 DNA follows: TGCGCCAGCAGCCCGGATCAGGGGTACGTGGAGACCCAGTACTTC.

The chain employs TRBV11-2 and TRBJ1-1, with D uncertain. The ends were cut back, 5 bases at V and 6 bases at J, with 13 bases in the middle. CDR3 size: 13 residues. The germline CDR1 and CDR2 sequences are SGHAT and FQNNGV. DNA for the CDR3: TGTGCCAGCAGCCTCCGGGAGGACGCTGAAGCTTTCTTT. Translating it yields CASSLREDAEAFF.

This chain links TRBV9 with TRBJ2-7; 8 nucleotides align to TRBD1. The CDR3 runs 15 residues. J was trimmed by 0 bases and V by 4 bases; bases with no gene match: 6. Germline V gene lookup returns CDR1 SGDLS and CDR2 YYNGEE. The CDR3 loop is CASSSGQGGSYEQYF. In DNA form, the CDR3 reads TGTGCCAGCAGCTCCGGACAGGGTGGCTCCTACGAGCAGTACTTC.

The J gene is TRBJ2-3, the V gene TRBV23-1; D uncertain. TRBV23-1 belongs to the ORF category, with a function that is uncertain. Trimming took 5 bases from V and 4 from J, leaving 7 bases between them. The CDR3 is 12 amino acids. The chain's CDR3 is CASSYRSDTQYF. CDR3 coding DNA: TGCGCCAGCAGTTACCGGTCAGATACGCAGTATTTT.